These 16 T cell receptor beta chains came from one sample sequenced in a study of graft-versus-host responses after intestinal transplantation (dated by TCRdb to the early 2020s). The receptor library was made with the immunoSEQ multiplex PCR assay. As stored in TCRdb, this immuneACCESS dataset retains in-frame rearrangements with V and J assigned. A fraction of the clones does not appear; measured against another copy, unresolved V genes explain less than half of the discrepancy, and the remainder lacks a known reason. The sample yields about 110,000 clones; around 90% were counted once. Roughly 0.64% of the sample is in the top ten clones. These receptors have no identified antigens. The time point label for this specimen denotes: cells obtained before transplantation from donor or recipient. Sequences were derived from unstimulated CD4+ T cells sorted from spleen or lymph node cells, sampled before transplant. Every receptor here comes from a human donor who was the organ donor for an intestinal transplant.

The chain is built from TRBV5-1 and TRBJ2-2; 9 bases fit TRBD1. The trim removed 5 bases at V and 6 bases at J, leaving 5 bases unmatched. This CDR3 contains 14 residues. Germline loops: CDR1 SGHRS, CDR2 YFSETQ. The CDR3 nucleotides are TGCGCCAGCAGGCAGGGGACAGGGTCCGGGGAGCTGTTTTTT. Translated: CASRQGTGSGELFF.

The chain has TRBV29-1 and TRBJ2-1; TRBD2 matches at 11 bases. The CDR3 contains 21 residues. With 0 bases clipped from V and 1 base from J, the junction kept 17 bases outside the gene matches. Looked up from germline, CDR1 is SQVTM and CDR2 is ANQGSEA. CDR3 residues: CSVEDPSRRTSGQFSYNEQFF. The CDR3 DNA follows: TGCAGCGTTGAAGACCCCTCCCGGCGGACTAGCGGGCAATTTTCCTACAATGAGCAGTTCTTC.

This rearrangement joins TRBV12-2 to TRBJ1-1. TRBV12-2 is designated a pseudogene. This CDR3 comprises 14 residues. The CDR3 spells CASHPLNENTEAFF. The CDR3 DNA reads as TGTGCAAGTCACCCTCTCAACGAGAACACTGAAGCTTTCTTT.

The chain recombines TRBV6-5 with TRBJ2-2; TRBD2 is a possible D gene (5 bases). There are 13 residues in the CDR3. The germline gives CDR1 MNHEY, CDR2 SVGAGI. The ends were cut back, 7 bases at V and 4 bases at J, with 10 bases in the middle. CDR3 sequence: CASMRLATGELFF. CDR3 nucleotide sequence: TGTGCCAGCATGAGGCTAGCCACCGGGGAGCTGTTTTTT.

This chain joins TRBV6-5 and TRBJ2-7; 7 bases are shared with TRBD2. This CDR3 has 14 residues. Losses at the gene ends were 6 bases for V and 0 bases for J; bases not matched to a gene: 5. The germline V gene has CDR1 MNHEY and CDR2 SVGAGI. The CDR3 sequence: CASSRTRSSYEQYF. The CDR3 bases are TGTGCCAGCAGCCGGACTAGATCCTCCTACGAGCAGTACTTC.

This chain joins TRBV5-6 and TRBJ1-2; D not certain. Germline assignment: CDR1 SGHDT and CDR2 YYEEEE. The CDR3 is 12 amino acids. V was cut by 3 bases and J by 5 bases, with 8 bases left in between. CDR3 nucleotides: TGTGCCAGCAGCTCGGGAAAATATGGCTACACCTTC. This codes for CASSSGKYGYTF.

In this sample, this clone turned up once. CDR3 DNA: TGTGCCAGCAGCTTATCTTCTAGCGGGAGCACAGATACGCAGTATTTT. As protein: CASSLSSSGSTDTQYF. The chain carries TRBV7-8 and TRBJ2-3; 8 bases are a match to TRBD2. The V and J ends lost 2 bases and 0 bases, in that order; junction bases with no gene match: 4. The CDR3 consists of 16 residues. Germline loops: CDR1 SGHVS, CDR2 FQNEAQ.

This chain uses TRBV6-1 with TRBJ1-1; D unclear. V lost 7 bases, J lost 1 base, and 16 bases lay in between. CDR1 MNHNS and CDR2 SASEGT come from the germline V gene. There are 15 residues in the CDR3. CDR3 sequence (DNA): TGTGCCAGCAACAACGGCGGGCCCCCGAACACTGAAGCTTTCTTT. Translated, it gives CASNNGGPPNTEAFF.

This clone was counted once. This rearrangement joins TRBV28 to TRBJ2-3; 14 bases are a match to TRBD2. V lost 5 bases to trimming and J lost 5 bases; unmatched junction nucleotides: 6. The CDR3 sequence is 16 residues long. In germline, CDR1 is MDHEN, CDR2 SYDVKM. Here the CDR3 reads CASSLMTSGGVDTQYF. The DNA of the CDR3 is TGTGCCAGCAGTCTCATGACTAGCGGGGGGGTAGATACGCAGTATTTT.

This rearrangement joins TRBV7-2 to TRBJ2-3; 7 positions agree with TRBD2. Per germline, CDR1 SGHTA and CDR2 FQGNSA. Germline trimming cut 5 bases from V and 4 bases from J; bases unmatched to any gene: 6. This CDR3 region has 14 residues. This CDR3 reads CASSPWGGADTQYF. In DNA form, the CDR3 reads TGTGCCAGCAGCCCCTGGGGGGGAGCAGATACGCAGTATTTT. Full variable domain (missing parts from reference TRBV7-2 and TRBJ2-3): GAGVSQSPSNKVTEKGKDVELRCDPISGHTALYWYRQSLGQGLEFLIYFQGNSAPDKSGLPSDRFSAERTGGSVSTLTIQRTQQEDSAVYLCASSPWGGADTQYFGPGTRLTVL.

The genes are TRBV29-1 and TRBJ1-3; TRBD1 might be the D (5 bases). Trimming pared 5 bases from V and 2 bases from J, leaving 7 bases between. Germline CDR1 is SQVTM and CDR2 is ANQGSEA. This CDR3 has 12 residues. CDR3 in amino acids: CSVWTPGNTIYF. CDR3 DNA sequence: TGCAGCGTTTGGACACCTGGAAACACCATATATTTT.

V is TRBV11-3 and J is TRBJ2-7; D gene uncertain. CDR1 is SGHNT and CDR2 is YENEEA in the germline V gene. This CDR3 has 11 residues. Trimming removed 5 bases at V and 2 bases at J, with 4 bases between. CDR3 nucleotides: TGTGCCAGCAGCCATACCTACGAGCAGTACTTC. It is translated as CASSHTYEQYF.

The chain uses TRBV7-2 and TRBJ2-5; TRBD1 matches 10 bases. Trimming at V came to 2 bases and at J to 5 bases, leaving 14 bases not matched to a gene. The CDR3 runs 18 residues. Germline values: CDR1 SGHTA, CDR2 FQGNSA. CDR3 DNA: TGTGCCAGCAGCTTAAGGACAGGGGGTTTGGGATTCGTGGAGACCCAGTACTTC. Amino acids: CASSLRTGGLGFVETQYF. The whole variable domain, remainder taken from reference TRBV7-2 and TRBJ2-5, is GAGVSQSPSNKVTEKGKDVELRCDPISGHTALYWYRQSLGQGLEFLIYFQGNSAPDKSGLPSDRFSAERTGGSVSTLTIQRTQQEDSAVYLCASSLRTGGLGFVETQYFGPGTRLLVL.

The chain recombines TRBV29-1 with TRBJ2-7; the match to TRBD2 covers 9 bases. The CDR3 length is 13 residues. J lost 2 bases, V lost 7 bases, and 6 bases had no gene match. Germline assignment: CDR1 SQVTM and CDR2 ANQGSEA. DNA for the CDR3: TGCAGCGCCCGGACTAGCGCCCCCTACGAGCAGTACTTC. Translation gives CSARTSAPYEQYF.

This clone has a single count. The DNA of the CDR3 is TGTGCCAGTAGTATAGCGGCTGGGTCCTCCTACAATGAGCAGTTCTTC. Its translation: CASSIAAGSSYNEQFF. The chain uses TRBV19 and TRBJ2-1, with D unclear. CDR3 length equals 16 residues. Germline lookup yields CDR1 LNHDA and CDR2 SQIVND (reference sequence). V gave up 1 base and J gave up 0 bases, with 10 bases separating them.

As to this clone: The same CDR3 arises from other DNA sequences in this sample as well. The chain's CDR3 is CASSRTGGGETQYF. CDR3 in DNA: TGTGCCAGCAGCAGAACTGGCGGGGGCGAGACCCAGTACTTC. The V and J genes are TRBV9 and TRBJ2-5; D might be TRBD2 (7 bases). There are 14 residues in the CDR3. V lost 4 bases and J 5 bases, leaving 15 bases between the germline ends. The germline CDR1 and CDR2 sequences are SGDLS and YYNGEE. Looking up the rest from reference TRBV9 and TRBJ2-5 gives the full variable domain: DSGVTQTPKHLITATGQRVTLRCSPRSGDLSVYWYQQSLDQGLQFLIQYYNGEERAKGNILERFSAQQFPDLHSELNLSSLELGDSALYFCASSRTGGGETQYFGPGTRLLVL.